One T cell receptor (beta chain) is described in this entry. This clone was seen just once. No antigen is known for it. Base qualities are not at hand, and no much larger clone is one base apart. These data belong to a study of T cell responses to AZD1222 COVID-19 vaccine (dated by TCRdb to the early 2020s). As for the study more broadly: A total of 233 trial participants underwent TCR sequencing, of whom some 210 received two doses of AZD1222 and around 25 received two doses of the MenACWY control vaccine. Trial participants were enrolled by age into 18-55, 56-69 and 70-plus year subgroups, with 148, 28 and 57 TCR-sequenced participants respectively.

The CDR3 regions of human TCRbeta chains were subjected to immunosequencing. The source study handled its data this way. Repertoire TCRs were matched against a reference library of SARS-CoV-2-specific TCRs generated with the MIRA antigen-specificity platform. Breadth was defined as the fraction of unique TCRs that were SARS-CoV-2-associated, and depth was defined as the fraction of total T cells that were SARS-CoV-2-associated. Each spike-specific TCR was assigned to its reactive spike region and to a CD4 or CD8 class using the MIRA data. Log10-transformed breadth and depth values were compared by one-way ANOVA with Sidak's multiple comparisons tests. TCRdb took over this immuneACCESS table, retaining in-frame rearrangements with V and J assigned. Such tables are incomplete; in checked studies, under half of the missing clones stem from an unresolved V gene, and the remainder is unexplained. That table is the source of V, J and clone size, and D and trimming were worked out from the DNA. The sample yields about 120,000 clones; roughly 89% were counted once. The leading ten clones occupy roughly 7% of the sample.

From the cysteine up to the phenylalanine, the CDR3 has a length of 13 residues. Solely the CDR3 DNA is kept, with 39 bases framed from the first base. The CDR1 and CDR2 encoded by the germline V gene are SGHAT and FQNNGV. Trimming leaves V shorter by 1 base and J shorter by 8 bases, with the junction holding 4 bases beyond the gene matches. The time point label, as the study defines it: about 28 days (+/-7) after the second vaccine dose. Because spike-specific TCR depth and breadth did not differ between the two schedules, AZD1222 recipients who got a second dose at roughly 4 weeks were pooled with those who got a second dose at roughly 12 weeks. Samples from vaccinated people were obtained from the UK trials COV001 and COV002, which included a single-blind randomized controlled phase 2/3 trial of AZD1222 (ChAdOx1 nCoV-19) in healthy adults. Trial participant PBMC samples were collected at day 0 and day 28 after the second dose for TCRbeta chain sequencing.

What the authors observed across the whole study: In the small 56-69-year group, the increase in depth fell short of significance, most likely because of low power. Conclusions about previously exposed vaccinees are limited because only six or seven AZD1222 recipients were SARS-CoV-2 seropositive at baseline. Because no day 14 peak-response samples were available, repertoires were characterized only after the peak T cell response. The whole spike protein was spanned by vaccine-associated CD4 TCRs, and dominant responses were seen in regions 160-218 and 743-854. Most participants were white British and females outnumbered males, and the authors suggested that clonal diversity may have been underestimated. Spike-specific TCR breadth and depth rose significantly after two AZD1222 doses compared with day 0 and with MenACWY recipients. Nearly half of unique spike-specific TCRs reportedly recognized epitopes outside regions mutated in the B.1.351 and B.1.1.7 variants.

The sample consisted of peripheral blood, taken 28 days after the second AZD1222 dose. The TCR was taken from an adult who received the AZD1222 COVID-19 vaccine. The rearranged segments are TRBV11-2 and TRBJ1-2; 7 central bases correspond to TRBD1. The nucleotide sequence reads as follows: TGTGCCAGCAGCTTAGGACAGGGCCGCGGCTACACCTTC. Its amino acids are CASSLGQGRGYTF.